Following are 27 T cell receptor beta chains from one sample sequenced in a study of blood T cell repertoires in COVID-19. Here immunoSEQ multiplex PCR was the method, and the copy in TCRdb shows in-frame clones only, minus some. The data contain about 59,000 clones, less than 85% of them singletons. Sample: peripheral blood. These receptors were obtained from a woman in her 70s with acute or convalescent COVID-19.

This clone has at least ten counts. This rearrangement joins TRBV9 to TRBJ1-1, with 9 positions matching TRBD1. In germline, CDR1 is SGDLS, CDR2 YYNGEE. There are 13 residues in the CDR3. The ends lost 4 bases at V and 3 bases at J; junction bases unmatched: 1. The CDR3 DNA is TGTGCCAGCAGCCGGGACAGGGACACTGAAGCTTTCTTT. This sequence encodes CASSRDRDTEAFF.

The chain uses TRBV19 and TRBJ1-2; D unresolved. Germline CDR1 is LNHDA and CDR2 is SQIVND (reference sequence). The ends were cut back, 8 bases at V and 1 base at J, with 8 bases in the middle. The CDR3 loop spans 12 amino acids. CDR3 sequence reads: CASSIYNYGYTF. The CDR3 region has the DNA TGTGCCAGTTCGATCTATAACTATGGCTACACCTTC.

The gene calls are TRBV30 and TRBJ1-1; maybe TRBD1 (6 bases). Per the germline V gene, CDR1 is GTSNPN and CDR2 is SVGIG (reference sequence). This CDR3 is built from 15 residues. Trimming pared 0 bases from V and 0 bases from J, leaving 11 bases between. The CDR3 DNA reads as TGTGCCTGGAGTGTACTTTCAGGGGTGAACACTGAAGCTTTCTTT. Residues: CAWSVLSGVNTEAFF.

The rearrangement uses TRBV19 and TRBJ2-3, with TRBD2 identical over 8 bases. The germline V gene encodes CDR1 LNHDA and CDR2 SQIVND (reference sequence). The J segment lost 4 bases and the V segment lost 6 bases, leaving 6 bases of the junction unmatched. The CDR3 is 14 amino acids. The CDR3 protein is CASRNLAGSDTQYF. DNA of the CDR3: TGTGCCAGTAGAAACTTAGCGGGGTCAGATACGCAGTATTTT.

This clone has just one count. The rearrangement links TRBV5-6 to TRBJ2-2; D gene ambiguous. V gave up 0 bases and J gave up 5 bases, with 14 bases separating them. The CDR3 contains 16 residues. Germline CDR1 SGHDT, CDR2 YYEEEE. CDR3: CASSLVSPDLTGELFF. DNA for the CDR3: TGTGCCAGCAGCTTGGTTTCGCCAGACTTGACCGGGGAGCTGTTTTTT.

CDR3 in DNA: TGTGCCAGCAATAGGGGGACTGAAGCTTTCTTT. It codes for CASNRGTEAFF. The chain joins TRBV27 to TRBJ1-1, with D possibly being TRBD1 (6 bases). This CDR3 is built from 11 residues. CDR1 is MNHEY and CDR2 is SMNVEV in the germline V gene (reference sequence). V gave up 7 bases and J gave up 5 bases, with 8 bases separating them.

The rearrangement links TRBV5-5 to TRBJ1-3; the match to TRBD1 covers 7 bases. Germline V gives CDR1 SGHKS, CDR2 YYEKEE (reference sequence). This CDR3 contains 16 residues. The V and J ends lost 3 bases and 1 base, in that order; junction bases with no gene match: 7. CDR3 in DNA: TGTGCCAGCAGCTATCAGGGGGAAATTTCTGGAAACACCATATATTTT. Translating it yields CASSYQGEISGNTIYF.

The CDR3 DNA sequence: TGTGCCAGCAGCTCCGGGACAGGGGGACACGAGCAGTACTTC. As protein: CASSSGTGGHEQYF. The chain combines TRBV7-9 with TRBJ2-7, with TRBD1 matching over 11 bases. This CDR3 contains 14 residues. V shed 4 bases, J shed 5 bases, and the junction held 4 bases outside the gene matches. CDR1 and CDR2 (germline): SEHNR, FQNEAQ (reference sequence). Combining the CDR3 with reference TRBV7-9 and TRBJ2-7 gives the whole variable domain DTGVSQNPRHKITKRGQNVTFRCDPISEHNRLYWYRQTLGQGPEFLTYFQNEAQLEKSRLLSDRFSAERPKGSFSTLEIQRTEQGDSAMYLCASSSGTGGHEQYFGPGTRLTVT.

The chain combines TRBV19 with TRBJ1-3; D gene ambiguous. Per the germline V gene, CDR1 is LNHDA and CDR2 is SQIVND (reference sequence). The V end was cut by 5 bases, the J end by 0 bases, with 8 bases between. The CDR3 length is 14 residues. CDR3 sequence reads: CASSPTSSGNTIYF. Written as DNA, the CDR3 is TGTGCCAGTAGTCCAACTTCCTCTGGAAACACCATATATTTT.

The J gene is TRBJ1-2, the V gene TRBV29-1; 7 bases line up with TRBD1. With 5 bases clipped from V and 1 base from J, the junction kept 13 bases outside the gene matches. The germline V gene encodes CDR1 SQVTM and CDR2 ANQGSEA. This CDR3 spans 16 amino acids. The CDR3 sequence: CSVPDDSGTVNYGYTF. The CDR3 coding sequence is TGCAGCGTTCCCGACGACTCCGGGACAGTTAACTATGGCTACACCTTC. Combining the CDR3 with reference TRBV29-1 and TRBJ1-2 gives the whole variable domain SAVISQKPSRDICQRGTSLTIQCQVDSQVTMMFWYRQQPGQSLTLIATANQGSEATYESGFVIDKFPISRPNLTFSTLTVSNMSPEDSSIYLCSVPDDSGTVNYGYTFGSGTRLTVV.

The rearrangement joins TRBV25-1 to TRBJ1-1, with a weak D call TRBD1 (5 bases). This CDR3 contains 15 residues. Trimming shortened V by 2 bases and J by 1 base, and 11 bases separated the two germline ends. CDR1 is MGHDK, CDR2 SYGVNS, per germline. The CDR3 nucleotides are TGTGCCAGCAGTGAAGCTGGAACAGGGAACACTGAAGCTTTCTTT. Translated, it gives CASSEAGTGNTEAFF.

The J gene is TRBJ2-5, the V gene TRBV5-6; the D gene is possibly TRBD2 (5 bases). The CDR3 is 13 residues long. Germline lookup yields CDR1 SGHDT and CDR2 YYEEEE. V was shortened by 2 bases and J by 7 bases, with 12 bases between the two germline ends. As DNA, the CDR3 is TGTGCCAGCAGCTTTAGCGATGGGGTGACCCAGTACTTC. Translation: CASSFSDGVTQYF.

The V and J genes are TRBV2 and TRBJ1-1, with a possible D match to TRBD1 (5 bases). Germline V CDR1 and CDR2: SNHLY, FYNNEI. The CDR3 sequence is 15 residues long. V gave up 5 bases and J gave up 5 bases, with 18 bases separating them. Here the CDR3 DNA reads TGTGCCAGCAGTACTAATCCGTCAGGGTATACTGAAGCTTTCTTT. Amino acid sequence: CASSTNPSGYTEAFF.

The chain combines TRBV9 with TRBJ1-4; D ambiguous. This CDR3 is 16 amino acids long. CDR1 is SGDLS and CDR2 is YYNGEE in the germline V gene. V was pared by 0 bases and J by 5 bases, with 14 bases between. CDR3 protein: CASSVGVGSTNEKLFF. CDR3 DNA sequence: TGTGCCAGCAGCGTAGGGGTGGGCAGCACGAATGAAAAACTGTTTTTT.

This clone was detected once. CDR3 nucleotides: TGTGCCAGCAGTAAACAGGGGGCTCGTGGAAACACCATATATTTT. The encoded protein is CASSKQGARGNTIYF. The V and J genes are TRBV6-5 and TRBJ1-3, with 9 bases matching TRBD1. The CDR3 is 15 residues long. V lost 5 bases, J lost 3 bases, and 5 bases stayed unmatched. The germline V gene has CDR1 MNHEY and CDR2 SVGAGI.

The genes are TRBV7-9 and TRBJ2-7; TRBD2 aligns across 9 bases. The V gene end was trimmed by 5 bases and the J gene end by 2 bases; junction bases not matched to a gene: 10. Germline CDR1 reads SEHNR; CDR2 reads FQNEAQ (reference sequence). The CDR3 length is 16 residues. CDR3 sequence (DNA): TGTGCCAGCAGCCGAGGGAGTAGCGGGGGACCCTACGAGCAGTACGTC. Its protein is CASSRGSSGGPYEQYV.

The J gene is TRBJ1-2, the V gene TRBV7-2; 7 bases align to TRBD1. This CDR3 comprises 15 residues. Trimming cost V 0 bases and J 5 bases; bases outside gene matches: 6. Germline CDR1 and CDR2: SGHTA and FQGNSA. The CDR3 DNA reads TGTGCCAGCAGCTTAGCTCCCGGGACAGCTTATGGCTACACCTTC. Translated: CASSLAPGTAYGYTF.

The CDR3 spells CASSLNQQGMNTEAFF. CDR3 DNA sequence: TGCGCCAGCAGCCTGAACCAACAGGGGATGAACACTGAAGCTTTCTTT. The rearrangement uses TRBV5-1 and TRBJ1-1; 7 bases fit TRBD1. Trimming cost V 4 bases and J 0 bases; bases outside gene matches: 9. The CDR3 totals 16 residues. Per germline, CDR1 SGHRS and CDR2 YFSETQ.

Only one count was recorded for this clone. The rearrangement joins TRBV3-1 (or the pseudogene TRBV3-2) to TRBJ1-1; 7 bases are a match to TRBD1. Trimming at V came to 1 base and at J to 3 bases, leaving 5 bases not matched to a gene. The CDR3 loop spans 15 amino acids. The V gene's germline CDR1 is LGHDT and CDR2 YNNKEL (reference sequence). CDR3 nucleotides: TGTGCCAGCAGCCAAGCGCCCAGGGGGTACACTGAAGCTTTCTTT. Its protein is CASSQAPRGYTEAFF.

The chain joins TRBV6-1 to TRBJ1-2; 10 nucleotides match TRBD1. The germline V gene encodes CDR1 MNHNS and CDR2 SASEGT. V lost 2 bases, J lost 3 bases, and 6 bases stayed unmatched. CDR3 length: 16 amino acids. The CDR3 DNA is TGTGCCAGCAGTGAAAGTGGGGACAGGGGTTACTATGGCTACACCTTC. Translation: CASSESGDRGYYGYTF.

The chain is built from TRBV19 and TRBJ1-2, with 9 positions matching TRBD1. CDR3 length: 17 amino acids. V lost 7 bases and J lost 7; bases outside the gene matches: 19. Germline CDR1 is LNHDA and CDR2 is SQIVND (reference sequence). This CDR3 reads CASITLRRDREVGGYTF. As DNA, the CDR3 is TGTGCCAGTATCACCCTCCGCCGGGACAGGGAAGTCGGTGGCTACACCTTC.

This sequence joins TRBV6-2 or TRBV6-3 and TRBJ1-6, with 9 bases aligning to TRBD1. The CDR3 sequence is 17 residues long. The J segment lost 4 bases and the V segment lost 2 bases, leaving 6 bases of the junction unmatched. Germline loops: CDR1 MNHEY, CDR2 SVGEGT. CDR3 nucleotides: TGTGCCAGCAGTTACGTATCGGGACAGGGATATAATTCACCCCTCCACTTT. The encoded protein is CASSYVSGQGYNSPLHF.

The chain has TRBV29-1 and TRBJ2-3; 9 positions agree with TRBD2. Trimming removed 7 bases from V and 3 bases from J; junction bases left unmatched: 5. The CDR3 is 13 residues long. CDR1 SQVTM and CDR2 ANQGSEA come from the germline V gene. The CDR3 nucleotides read TGCAGCGCAGCGGGGGGAATGACAGATACGCAGTATTTT. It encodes CSAAGGMTDTQYF.

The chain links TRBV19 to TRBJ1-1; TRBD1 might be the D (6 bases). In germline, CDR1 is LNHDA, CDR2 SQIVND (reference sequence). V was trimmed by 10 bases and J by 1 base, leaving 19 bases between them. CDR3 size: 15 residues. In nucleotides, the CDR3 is TGTGCCACCTTGACAGGTTTTTGGGGGAACACTGAAGCTTTCTTT. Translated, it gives CATLTGFWGNTEAFF.

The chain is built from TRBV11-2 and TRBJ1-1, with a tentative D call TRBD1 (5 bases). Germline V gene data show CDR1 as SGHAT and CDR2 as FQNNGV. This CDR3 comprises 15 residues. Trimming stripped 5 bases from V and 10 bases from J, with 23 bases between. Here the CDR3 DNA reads TGTGCCAGCAGCCTGAGGGACCGACCAGGAGCGGGAGCTTTCTTT. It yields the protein CASSLRDRPGAGAFF.

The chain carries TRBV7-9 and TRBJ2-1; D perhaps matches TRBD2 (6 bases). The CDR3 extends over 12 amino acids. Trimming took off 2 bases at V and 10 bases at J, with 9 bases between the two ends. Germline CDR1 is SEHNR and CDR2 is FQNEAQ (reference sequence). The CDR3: CASSLKAGEQFF. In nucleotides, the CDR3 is TGTGCCAGCAGCTTAAAGGCGGGGGAGCAGTTCTTC.

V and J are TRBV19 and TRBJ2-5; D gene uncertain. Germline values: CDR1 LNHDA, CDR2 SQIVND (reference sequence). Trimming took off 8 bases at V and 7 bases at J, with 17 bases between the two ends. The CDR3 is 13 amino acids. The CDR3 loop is CASATPNLGTQYF. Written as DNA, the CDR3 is TGTGCCAGTGCAACCCCGAACCTAGGGACCCAGTACTTC.